This is a list of T cell receptor beta chains from one sample in a study of blood T cell repertoires in COVID-19. Some clones are missing from TCRdb's copy, which holds only in-frame ones; the method was immunoSEQ multiplex PCR. The data show 250,000 or so clones, around 90% seen once. The material sequenced was PBMCs or T cells enriched from blood (not recorded which). All receptors derive from a woman aged 30 to 39 who had been exposed to COVID-19. CDR3s include the opening cysteine and the closing phenylalanine or tryptophan. The D gene is left open where the match is weak. Rows give clone size only sometimes, using once, few, many, or a class for an expanded clone.

v_call: TRBV2; j_call: TRBJ2-3; d_call: .; clone_size: .; cdr3_nt: .; cdr3_aa: CASSEPRTFGADTQYF
v_call: TRBV10-3; j_call: TRBJ1-1; d_call: .; clone_size: .; cdr3_nt: TGTGCCATCAGTGAGTCGAAGCGGTTGAACACTGAAGCTTTCTTT; cdr3_aa: CAISESKRLNTEAFF
v_call: TRBV5-1; j_call: TRBJ1-1; d_call: .; clone_size: few; cdr3_nt: TGCGCCAGCAGCTTGTATCTCAGGACTGAAGCTTTCTTT; cdr3_aa: CASSLYLRTEAFF
v_call: TRBV18; j_call: TRBJ2-7; d_call: .; clone_size: .; cdr3_nt: TGTGCCAGCTCACCTCCCGGGAGAGGAGACGAGCAGTACTTC; cdr3_aa: CASSPPGRGDEQYF
v_call: TRBV5-1; j_call: TRBJ2-7; d_call: TRBD2; clone_size: .; cdr3_nt: TGCGCCAGCAGCTTGGCGGCTAGCGGGACTAGCGAGCAGTACTTC; cdr3_aa: CASSLAASGTSEQYF
v_call: TRBV5-6; j_call: TRBJ1-1; d_call: .; clone_size: .; cdr3_nt: TGTGCCAGCAGCTCTCTCACACGGAACACTGAAGCTTTCTTT; cdr3_aa: CASSSLTRNTEAFF
v_call: TRBV2; j_call: TRBJ1-3; d_call: TRBD1; clone_size: .; cdr3_nt: TGTGCCAGCAGCCAAGGGACAGGGGCTGGAAACACCATATATTTT; cdr3_aa: CASSQGTGAGNTIYF
v_call: TRBV24-1; j_call: TRBJ1-2; d_call: .; clone_size: .; cdr3_nt: TGTGCCACCAGTGATTCGGGGGGTAAAGCTAACTATGGCTACACCTTC; cdr3_aa: CATSDSGGKANYGYTF
v_call: TRBV6-5; j_call: TRBJ2-7; d_call: .; clone_size: many; cdr3_nt: TGTGCCAGCAGTACCAGCTACGAGCAGTACTTC; cdr3_aa: CASSTSYEQYF
v_call: TRBV19; j_call: TRBJ1-3; d_call: .; clone_size: .; cdr3_nt: TGTGCCAGTAGTACCACAGGGACTGGAAACACCATATATTTT; cdr3_aa: CASSTTGTGNTIYF
v_call: TRBV19; j_call: TRBJ1-2; d_call: TRBD1; clone_size: .; cdr3_nt: TGTGCCAGTAGAAGGACAGGGGTTCCTGGCTACACCTTC; cdr3_aa: CASRRTGVPGYTF
v_call: TRBV13; j_call: TRBJ2-1; d_call: .; clone_size: .; cdr3_nt: TGTGCCAGCACCCCCCCCGACAGATACAATGAGCAGTTCTTC; cdr3_aa: CASTPPDRYNEQFF
v_call: TRBV3-1/TRBV3-2; j_call: TRBJ1-1; d_call: .; clone_size: .; cdr3_nt: TGTGCCAGCAGCCCCCTCGGGTTTGAAGCTTTCTTT; cdr3_aa: CASSPLGFEAFF
v_call: TRBV19; j_call: TRBJ1-1; d_call: .; clone_size: .; cdr3_nt: TGTGCCAGCCAGGGGCAGATTAACACTGAAGCTTTCTTT; cdr3_aa: CASQGQINTEAFF
v_call: TRBV10-3; j_call: TRBJ2-1; d_call: .; clone_size: .; cdr3_nt: TGTGCCATCAGTGAGTCGATAAGGTCGAAGCGGTTCTTC; cdr3_aa: CAISESIRSKRFF
v_call: TRBV19; j_call: TRBJ1-1; d_call: TRBD1; clone_size: .; cdr3_nt: TGTGCCAGTAGTATTCGGACAGGTTTGAACACTGAAGCTTTCTTT; cdr3_aa: CASSIRTGLNTEAFF
v_call: TRBV3-1/TRBV3-2; j_call: TRBJ2-1; d_call: .; clone_size: .; cdr3_nt: TGTGCCAGCAGCCAAGATGGGGCTGGTTACAATGAGCAGTTCTTC; cdr3_aa: CASSQDGAGYNEQFF
v_call: TRBV7-2; j_call: TRBJ1-5; d_call: .; clone_size: .; cdr3_nt: TGTGCCAGCAGCTTAGGGCAGGGGTGGGCTCAGCCCCAGCATTTT; cdr3_aa: CASSLGQGWAQPQHF
v_call: TRBV20-1; j_call: TRBJ1-4; d_call: .; clone_size: .; cdr3_nt: TGCAGTGCTAGGGCGGGGGAAAAACTGTTTTTT; cdr3_aa: CSARAGEKLFF
v_call: TRBV11-2; j_call: TRBJ2-7; d_call: .; clone_size: .; cdr3_nt: TGTGCCAGCAGCTTAGATCCCCATAGCCCCAGCTACGAGCAGTACTTC; cdr3_aa: CASSLDPHSPSYEQYF
v_call: TRBV6-1; j_call: TRBJ2-1; d_call: TRBD2; clone_size: .; cdr3_nt: TGTGCCAGCAGTGAAGAAAAAATTAGCGGGATCAATGAGCAGTTCTTC; cdr3_aa: CASSEEKISGINEQFF
v_call: TRBV6-5; j_call: TRBJ2-7; d_call: .; clone_size: .; cdr3_nt: TGTGCCAGCAGTTTCTTCTCGGGTACCGAGCTCTTCAAGCAGTACTTC; cdr3_aa: CASSFFSGTELFKQYF
v_call: TRBV7-6; j_call: TRBJ1-2; d_call: .; clone_size: .; cdr3_nt: TGTGCCAGCAGCTTAAGGGGATTTTCTGGCTACACCTTC; cdr3_aa: CASSLRGFSGYTF
v_call: TRBV4-1; j_call: TRBJ2-7; d_call: TRBD2; clone_size: .; cdr3_nt: TGCGCCAGCAGCCTCCTAGCGGGAGGCTCTGGGTACTTC; cdr3_aa: CASSLLAGGSGYF
v_call: TRBV11-2; j_call: TRBJ2-1; d_call: .; clone_size: .; cdr3_nt: TGTGCCAGCAGCTTGTGGGGAGGTACGGATGAGCAGTTCTTC; cdr3_aa: CASSLWGGTDEQFF
v_call: TRBV6-1; j_call: TRBJ2-5; d_call: TRBD2; clone_size: .; cdr3_nt: TGTGCCAGCAGTGTAGGACTAGCGGGAGGGCCGGATGAGACCCAGTACTTC; cdr3_aa: CASSVGLAGGPDETQYF
v_call: TRBV18; j_call: TRBJ1-2; d_call: .; clone_size: .; cdr3_nt: TGTGCCAGCTCAGATTTCGCAGATAAGGGCTACACCTTC; cdr3_aa: CASSDFADKGYTF
v_call: TRBV5-1; j_call: TRBJ1-1; d_call: TRBD1; clone_size: .; cdr3_nt: TGCGCCAGCAGCCTGGGACAGTCGAACACTGAAGCTTTCTTT; cdr3_aa: CASSLGQSNTEAFF
v_call: TRBV2; j_call: TRBJ1-1; d_call: .; clone_size: .; cdr3_nt: TGTGCCAGCAGTGGACAGATTGAAGCTTTCTTT; cdr3_aa: CASSGQIEAFF
v_call: TRBV28; j_call: TRBJ2-6; d_call: TRBD1; clone_size: .; cdr3_nt: TGTGCCAGCAGATACCGGGACAGCCCCTCTGGGGCCAACGTCCTGACTTTC; cdr3_aa: CASRYRDSPSGANVLTF
v_call: TRBV5-4; j_call: TRBJ2-7; d_call: TRBD2; clone_size: many; cdr3_nt: TGTGCCAGCAGCCGGGGGCTAGCGGGAGGTGGCGAGCAGTACTTC; cdr3_aa: CASSRGLAGGGEQYF
v_call: TRBV29-1; j_call: TRBJ1-1; d_call: .; clone_size: .; cdr3_nt: TGCAGCGTTGTCGGGGGAGGAGGCACTGAAGCTTTCTTT; cdr3_aa: CSVVGGGGTEAFF